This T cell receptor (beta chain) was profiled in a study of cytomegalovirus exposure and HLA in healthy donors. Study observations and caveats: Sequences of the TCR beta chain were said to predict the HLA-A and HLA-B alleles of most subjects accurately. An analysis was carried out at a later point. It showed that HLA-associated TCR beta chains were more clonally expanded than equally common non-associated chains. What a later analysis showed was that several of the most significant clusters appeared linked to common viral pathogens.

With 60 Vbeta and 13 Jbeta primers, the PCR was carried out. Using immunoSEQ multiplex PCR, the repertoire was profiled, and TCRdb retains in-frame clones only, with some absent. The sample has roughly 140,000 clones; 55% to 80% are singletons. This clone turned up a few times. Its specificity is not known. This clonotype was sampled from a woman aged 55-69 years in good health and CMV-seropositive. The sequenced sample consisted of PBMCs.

The CDR3 nucleotides are TGTGCCAGCAGCTTGGGACTGACAGGGGCCACTGAAGCTTTCTTT. Protein product: CASSLGLTGATEAFF. The chain links TRBV5-4 to TRBJ1-1; TRBD1 matches at 8 bases. V dropped 0 bases and J dropped 4; count of bases not matched to a gene: 5. The CDR3 extends over 15 amino acids. CDR1 is SGHNT and CDR2 is YYREEE in the germline V gene (reference sequence).